These 6 T cell receptor beta chains share one sample of origin, sequenced in a study of regulatory T cells in long-lasting Graves disease. Time point described: persistent/refractory GD, antithyroid drugs over 5 years with positive TRAb. PBMCs were the source of the RNA used for TCR sequencing. TCR beta libraries were built with iRepertoire HTBI primers and Arm-PCR of CDR3 regions. TCRdb fed the multiplex PCR reads into MiXCR, producing one record per CDR3 protein. The profile shows 390,000 or so distinct CDR3 sequences, more than 20% of them singletons. Specimen: peripheral blood mononuclear cells (PBMCs), collected when the disease was refractory, from a patient treated with antithyroid drugs. Receptors originate from a woman between 40 and 50 years old with Graves disease.

The chain carries TRBV25-1 and TRBJ2-1; 15 nucleotides match TRBD2. CDR1 and CDR2 (germline): MGHDK, SYGVNS. The CDR3 is made up of 14 amino acids. V gave up 9 bases and J gave up 4 bases; unmatched junction bases: 1. CDR3 amino acids: CASGLAGGYNEQFF. CDR3 nucleotide sequence: TGTGCCAGTGGACTAGCGGGAGGGTACAATGAGCAGTTCTTC.

This clonotype was counted at least ten times. The V and J genes are TRBV2 and TRBJ2-4; 8 bases are shared with TRBD2. Unmatched junction bases numbered 9, after V lost 5 bases and J lost 0 bases. The CDR3 consists of 17 residues. Per germline, CDR1 SNHLY and CDR2 FYNNEI. DNA for the CDR3: TGTGCCAGCAGTTTTCGTACTAGCGGTTTAGCCAAAAACATTCAGTACTTC. Amino acids: CASSFRTSGLAKNIQYF. Variable domain in full (rest from reference TRBV2 and TRBJ2-4): EPEVTQTPSHQVTQMGQEVILRCVPISNHLYFYWYRQILGQKVEFLVSFYNNEISEKSEIFDDQFSVERPDGSNFTLKIRSTKLEDSAMYFCASSFRTSGLAKNIQYFGAGTRLSVL.

In this sample, this clonotype turned up many times. V usage is TRBV29-1 and J usage is TRBJ2-7; D gene unclear. The CDR3 runs to 12 residues. Germline V gene sequence: CDR1 SQVTM, CDR2 ANQGSEA. The ends were cut back, 0 bases at V and 2 bases at J, with 5 bases in the middle. The chain's CDR3 is CSVEDMTYEQYF. The CDR3, as DNA: TGCAGCGTTGAAGACATGACCTACGAGCAGTACTTC.

This clonotype showed up just a few times. The chain is built from TRBV28 and TRBJ1-5; no firm D call. The V gene's germline CDR1 is MDHEN and CDR2 SYDVKM. CDR3 length: 14 residues. With 7 bases removed from V and 2 bases from J, the gap between germline ends came to 12 bases. The CDR3 sequence: CASTSHGGNQPQHF. CDR3 in DNA: TGTGCCAGCACTAGCCATGGGGGCAATCAGCCCCAGCATTTT. The whole variable domain, filled in from reference TRBV28 and TRBJ1-5, reads DVKVTQSSRYLVKRTGEKVFLECVQDMDHENMFWYRQDPGLGLRLIYFSYDVKMKEKGDIPEGYSVSREKKERFSLILESASTNQTSMYLCASTSHGGNQPQHFGDGTRLSIL.

This clonotype was observed at least ten times. The chain couples TRBV6-5 to TRBJ2-5; 8 nucleotides match TRBD1. Germline trimming cut 2 bases from V and 4 bases from J; bases unmatched to any gene: 6. This CDR3 is built from 15 residues. Germline V gives CDR1 MNHEY, CDR2 SVGAGI. CDR3 nucleotides: TGTGCCAGCAGTTACGAGGACAGGGCGGGAGAGACCCAGTACTTC. This encodes CASSYEDRAGETQYF.

Only a few counts were recorded for this clonotype. The chain is built from TRBV7-3 and TRBJ2-1, with D uncertain. Per the germline V gene, CDR1 is SGHTA and CDR2 is FQGTGA. The CDR3 length is 13 residues. V lost 0 bases and J 7 bases, leaving 7 bases between the germline ends. CDR3 residues: CASSLTRLNEQFF. DNA of the CDR3: TGTGCCAGCAGCTTAACACGGTTGAATGAGCAGTTCTTC.